The 25 T cell receptor beta chains presented below share a single source sample, sequenced in a study of T-cell reconstitution after alpha-beta-depleted transplantation in children. This sample's TCRbeta library carried unique molecular identifier barcodes. TCRdb independently ran MiXCR on the PCR reads; one entry per CDR3 protein. The sample shows some 200,000 distinct CDR3 sequences, more than 12% of them seen only once. Sequencing was performed on PBMCs from the stem cell graft donor, taken from the stem cell graft. The receptors originated from a human donor who donated a stem cell graft to a child with acute lymphoblastic leukemia.

This clonotype has a single count. A much larger clone lies a single base off, so this may be a read error. The chain carries TRBV6-1 and TRBJ2-1, with D possibly called TRBD1 or TRBD2 (7 bases each). The CDR3 covers 17 residues. The V gene's germline CDR1 is MNHNS and CDR2 SASEGT. V shed 4 bases and J shed 5 bases, with 21 bases lying between them. The CDR3 protein is CASSAHRGGILDNEQFF. For the CDR3, the DNA is TGTGCCAGCAGTGCTCACAGGGGAGGGATCCTGGACAATGAGCAGTTCTTC.

There are many counts of this clonotype. The V and J genes are TRBV7-9 and TRBJ2-7; D possibly matches TRBD1 or TRBD2 (6 bases each). Germline V gene sequence: CDR1 SEHNR, CDR2 FQNEAQ (reference sequence). Trimming shortened V by 5 bases and J by 6 bases, and 17 bases separated the two germline ends. This CDR3 contains 14 residues. The CDR3 region is CASSPGGTKTEQYF. CDR3 in DNA: TGTGCCAGCAGCCCCGGCGGGACAAAAACCGAGCAGTACTTC.

V and J are TRBV29-1 and TRBJ2-7; 8 nucleotides line up with TRBD1. In germline, CDR1 is SQVTM, CDR2 ANQGSEA. This CDR3 comprises 14 residues. V lost 6 bases and J lost 0; bases outside the gene matches: 7. The CDR3 DNA is TGCAGCGTCCGGGACAGGAGCACCTCCTACGAGCAGTACTTC. Translation gives CSVRDRSTSYEQYF.

This clonotype is medium-sized. The rearrangement uses TRBV10-3 and TRBJ2-3; D gene ambiguous. Trimming pared 2 bases from V and 6 bases from J, leaving 12 bases between. Germline CDR1 and CDR2: ENHRY and SYGVKD. This CDR3 is 14 amino acids long. This chain's CDR3 is CAISEMLAADTQYF. CDR3 nucleotide sequence: TGTGCCATCAGTGAGATGTTAGCAGCGGATACGCAGTATTTT.

In its sample, this clonotype was seen many times. This rearrangement joins TRBV12-3 or TRBV12-4 to TRBJ2-2, with 12 nucleotides matching TRBD1. The V gene end was trimmed by 6 bases and the J gene end by 5 bases; junction bases not matched to a gene: 7. This CDR3 has 16 amino acids. CDR3 bases: TGTGCCAGCAGCTGGGACAGGGGGCGATGGACCGGGGAGCTGTTTTTT. Translating it yields CASSWDRGRWTGELFF.

This clonotype was seen many times. J is TRBJ2-5 and V is TRBV29-1; D tentatively fits TRBD1 or TRBD2 (5 bases each). Trimming shortened V by 5 bases and J by 7 bases, and 14 bases separated the two germline ends. Germline V lookup: CDR1 SQVTM, CDR2 ANQGSEA. The CDR3 consists of 12 residues. CDR3 in amino acids: CSVSEVQGTQYF. In DNA form, the CDR3 reads TGCAGCGTTTCGGAGGTGCAGGGGACCCAGTACTTC.

In this sample, this clonotype turned up a few times. The genes are TRBV4-2 and TRBJ1-2, with D unresolved. This CDR3 is built from 14 residues. Germline assignment: CDR1 LGHNA and CDR2 YNFKEQ. Trimming cost V 0 bases and J 4 bases, with 9 bases left between them. The CDR3: CASSQDPGSYGYTF. The CDR3 nucleotides read TGTGCCAGCAGCCAAGATCCGGGGAGCTATGGCTACACCTTC.

J is TRBJ2-2 and V is TRBV12-3 or TRBV12-4, with a weak D call TRBD2 (6 bases). The CDR3 consists of 15 residues. The ends were cut back, 2 bases at V and 7 bases at J, with 14 bases in the middle. For the CDR3, the DNA is TGTGCCAGCAGTTTACGGATTTCCGGGAGCGGGGAGCTGTTTTTT. Translation: CASSLRISGSGELFF.

This clonotype was found many times. This sequence joins TRBV7-9 and TRBJ2-1, with 7 bases fitting TRBD1. The CDR3 is made up of 16 amino acids. Losses at the gene ends were 1 base for V and 6 bases for J; bases not matched to a gene: 9. In germline, CDR1 is SEHNR, CDR2 FQNEAQ (reference sequence). Written as DNA, the CDR3 is TGTGCCAGCAGCTTAGGGCAGACAGGGACGAGCAATGAGCAGTTCTTC. It codes for CASSLGQTGTSNEQFF.

The chain recombines TRBV29-1 with TRBJ2-3; 9 positions agree with TRBD1. This CDR3 is built from 16 residues. After removal of 6 bases from V and 2 bases from J, the junction contained 12 bases not matched to a gene. Germline CDR1 and CDR2: SQVTM and ANQGSEA. For the CDR3, the DNA is TGCAGCGTGGCAGCTCGACAGGGGGGATACACAGATACGCAGTATTTT. This translates into CSVAARQGGYTDTQYF.

The chain links TRBV12-3 or TRBV12-4 to TRBJ2-2, with 9 bases identical to TRBD1. The CDR3 length is 20 residues. Losses at the gene ends were 2 bases for V and 5 bases for J; bases not matched to a gene: 18. The CDR3 region is CASSLLPPETGGYGTGELFF. In DNA form, the CDR3 reads TGTGCCAGCAGTTTACTCCCCCCCGAGACAGGGGGGTATGGGACCGGGGAGCTGTTTTTT.

This clonotype has just a few counts. The chain is built from TRBV12-3 or TRBV12-4 and TRBJ2-5, with D possibly matching TRBD1 (6 bases). V was pared by 3 bases and J by 1 base, with 15 bases between. This CDR3 has 16 amino acids. The CDR3 reads CASSFDQGWVQETQYF. CDR3 nucleotides: TGTGCCAGCAGTTTCGACCAGGGGTGGGTCCAAGAGACCCAGTACTTC.

In this sample, this clonotype turned up many times. V usage is TRBV12-3 or TRBV12-4 and J usage is TRBJ2-5, with D tentatively TRBD2 (5 bases). Trimming removed 5 bases from V and 6 bases from J, with 16 bases in between. The CDR3 has 14 amino acids. The CDR3, as DNA: TGTGCCAGCAGTCTCTCGACTAATTTGCAGACCCAGTACTTC. Amino acids: CASSLSTNLQTQYF.

This clonotype came up many times. The chain links TRBV7-8 to TRBJ2-2; the match to TRBD2 covers 7 bases. There are 15 residues in the CDR3. V was pared by 5 bases and J by 4 bases, with 7 bases of the junction left unmatched. In germline, CDR1 is SGHVS, CDR2 FQNEAQ. The CDR3 reads CASSLRTSGTGELFF. The CDR3 DNA is TGTGCCAGCAGCCTCCGGACTAGTGGCACCGGGGAGCTGTTTTTT.

The chain couples TRBV12-3 or TRBV12-4 to TRBJ1-3; 10 nucleotides agree with TRBD1. Trimming at V came to 2 bases and at J to 4 bases, leaving 5 bases not matched to a gene. CDR3 length: 16 residues. In nucleotides, the CDR3 is TGTGCCAGCAGTTTAAGGACAGGGGGTGTCGGAAACACCATATATTTT. Translating it yields CASSLRTGGVGNTIYF.

This clonotype was observed many times. The chain recombines TRBV6-1 with TRBJ2-4; TRBD1 aligns across 7 bases. The CDR3 totals 15 residues. Germline assignment: CDR1 MNHNS and CDR2 SASEGT. After removal of 10 bases from V and 0 bases from J, the junction contained 9 bases not matched to a gene. CDR3 bases: TGTGCCACAACGGACAGGACCTTAGCCAAAAACATTCAGTACTTC. Protein: CATTDRTLAKNIQYF.

In the case of this clonotype: One base away lies a much larger clone, so this may be a sequencing read error. The CDR3 is CASSLGGLAVGDTQYF. The CDR3 region has the DNA TGTGCCAGCAGTTTAGGGGGACTAGCGGTGGGCGATACGCAGTATTTT. The chain carries TRBV12-3 or TRBV12-4 and TRBJ2-3; 11 bases fit TRBD2. This CDR3 contains 16 residues. Trimming at V came to 1 base and at J to 6 bases, leaving 6 bases not matched to a gene.

The CDR3 reads CSASRSPSGRGSYNEQFF. In nucleotides, the CDR3 is TGCAGTGCTAGCCGAAGTCCTAGCGGGAGAGGCTCCTACAATGAGCAGTTCTTC. The rearrangement joins TRBV20-1 to TRBJ2-1, with 10 bases lining up with TRBD2. CDR1 and CDR2 from the germline V gene are DFQATT and SNEGSKA (reference sequence). V dropped 3 bases and J dropped 0; count of bases not matched to a gene: 11. This CDR3 has 18 amino acids.

The table lists this clonotype with many counts. The rearrangement uses TRBV5-1 and TRBJ1-2; no definite D call. V lost 1 base and J lost 4, with 8 bases in between. From germline, CDR1 is SGHRS and CDR2 YFSETQ. This CDR3 spans 13 amino acids. Here the CDR3 DNA reads TGCGCCAGCAGCTTGCTCGAGTTCTATGGCTACACCTTC. Protein: CASSLLEFYGYTF.

The J gene is TRBJ1-5, the V gene TRBV6-5, with D tentatively TRBD1 (5 bases). Germline V gene lookup returns CDR1 MNHEY and CDR2 SVGAGI. Trimming shortened V by 2 bases and J by 5 bases, and 13 bases separated the two germline ends. The CDR3 runs 15 residues. The CDR3 here is CASSYNRSPHQPQHF. The CDR3 DNA follows: TGTGCCAGCAGTTACAACAGGTCTCCTCATCAGCCCCAGCATTTT.

This clonotype was recorded many times. CDR3 sequence (DNA): TGCAGTGCTAGGGGGACTCCTGCTACAGATACGCAGTATTTT. Protein: CSARGTPATDTQYF. The chain links TRBV20-1 to TRBJ2-3, with a weak D call TRBD2 (6 bases). Between the trimmed V and J ends, which lost 3 bases and 3 bases, there was a span of 13 bases. Germline CDR1 DFQATT, CDR2 SNEGSKA (reference sequence). This CDR3 has 14 residues.

This chain uses TRBV4-2 with TRBJ2-3; 11 bases are a match to TRBD2. The germline gives CDR1 LGHNA, CDR2 YNFKEQ. V was pared by 0 bases and J by 6 bases, with 14 bases of the junction left unmatched. The CDR3 is made up of 19 amino acids. The DNA for the CDR3 is TGTGCCAGCAGCCAAGACTCTCCATTAGCGGGAGGGTACCGTGATACGCAGTATTTT. Protein product: CASSQDSPLAGGYRDTQYF.

This clonotype was observed at least ten times. The genes are TRBV3-1 and TRBJ2-1; TRBD2 aligns across 7 bases. Germline loops: CDR1 LGHDT, CDR2 YNNKEL (reference sequence). The V and J ends lost 4 bases and 5 bases, in that order; junction bases with no gene match: 11. The CDR3 extends over 16 amino acids. CDR3 in DNA: TGTGCCAGCAGCCCCGGCGCGGGAGAATCCCACAATGAGCAGTTCTTC. It translates to CASSPGAGESHNEQFF.

This clonotype occurred many times. The chain employs TRBV20-1 and TRBJ2-7; D unresolved. The CDR3 consists of 12 residues. Deletions cut 5 bases from V and 4 bases from J, with 12 bases between. Germline CDR1 and CDR2: DFQATT and SNEGSKA (reference sequence). The chain's CDR3 is CSAGMDGYEQYF. CDR3 bases: TGCAGTGCTGGGATGGACGGATACGAGCAGTACTTC.

This clonotype has at least ten counts. V gene TRBV5-1 combines with J gene TRBJ2-3; possibly TRBD2 for D (6 bases). Per the germline V gene, CDR1 is SGHRS and CDR2 is YFSETQ. The V and J ends lost 2 bases and 3 bases respectively, with 10 bases between them. The CDR3 is 14 amino acids. The CDR3 DNA sequence: TGCGCCAGCAGCTTCGGGGACTTTACAGATACGCAGTATTTT. As protein: CASSFGDFTDTQYF.